The 27 T cell receptor beta chains listed next were all sequenced from one sample in a study of shared clonotypes between healthy human individuals (dated by TCRdb to between 2020 and 2021). Library creation used the immunoSEQ multiplex PCR assay. The immuneACCESS repertoire file appears here via TCRdb, limited to in-frame rearrangements. These files lack a portion of the clones; in checked studies, under half of the deficit traces to unresolved V genes, and the cause of the others is not known. The sample table holds approximately 100,000 clones, of which roughly 70% were seen once. The leading ten clones occupy around 24% of the sample. Sequenced: memory CD8+ T cells sorted from blood. The label giving this sample's cell subset or site can be read as: CD45RO+ cells pooled with CCR7-negative TemRA cells. Receptors originate from a woman younger than 45 in good health.

This sequence joins TRBV27 and TRBJ1-2, with D unresolved. CDR1 and CDR2 from the germline V gene are MNHEY and SMNVEV (reference sequence). V lost 0 bases to trimming and J lost 4 bases, with 12 bases between them. The CDR3 loop spans 15 amino acids. CDR3 residues: CASSLSSGERYGYTF. The CDR3 DNA sequence: TGTGCCAGCAGTTTATCGTCGGGAGAACGCTATGGCTACACCTTC.

J is TRBJ2-7 and V is TRBV30; perhaps TRBD1 as D (6 bases). This CDR3 contains 13 residues. Germline-derived CDR1 and CDR2 are GTSNPN and SVGIG (reference sequence). V lost 1 base, J lost 7 bases, and 14 bases lay in between. The CDR3 DNA reads as TGTGCCTGGAGTGGAAGTTACCAGGGGGAGCAGTACTTC. Translating gives CAWSGSYQGEQYF.

By share of the sample, this clone is medium-sized (0.01 to 0.1%). J is TRBJ2-3 and V is TRBV6-4; TRBD2 matches 9 bases. This CDR3 has 16 residues. Per the germline V gene, CDR1 is MRHNA and CDR2 is SNTAGT. J was trimmed by 1 base and V by 0 bases; bases with no gene match: 2. CDR3 DNA sequence: TGTGCCAGCAGTGACTCGGGCGGGGGGGGCACAGATACGCAGTATTTT. It encodes CASSDSGGGGTDTQYF.

This chain connects TRBV28 to TRBJ1-1; D gene unclear. Germline V gene lookup returns CDR1 MDHEN and CDR2 SYDVKM. The ends were cut back, 5 bases at V and 1 base at J, with 8 bases in the middle. This CDR3 contains 13 residues. For the CDR3, the DNA is TGTGCCAGCAGTGTGACGGAGAACACTGAAGCTTTCTTT. It encodes CASSVTENTEAFF.

As concerns this clone: Its ends do not fully match the called genes, so a read error is possible. The rearrangement links TRBV7-9 to TRBJ2-5; D is perhaps TRBD1 (6 bases). The CDR3 spans 18 residues. CDR1 and CDR2 (germline): SEHNR, FQNEAQ (reference sequence). CDR3 residues: CASSRTPTGLGHQETQYF. In DNA form, the CDR3 reads TGTGCCAGCAGCCGTACTCCCACAGGGTTGGGGCACCAGGAGACCCAGTACTTC.

The J gene is TRBJ1-1, the V gene TRBV6-5; TRBD1 matches at 8 bases. With 0 bases clipped from V and 5 bases from J, the junction kept 2 bases outside the gene matches. Germline V gene lookup returns CDR1 MNHEY and CDR2 SVGAGI. The CDR3 contains 14 residues. Here the CDR3 DNA reads TGTGCCAGCAGTTACTCTGGACAGGGAACTGAAGCTTTCTTT. It yields the protein CASSYSGQGTEAFF.

This rearrangement joins TRBV7-3 to TRBJ1-1; D is unclear. This CDR3 has 13 amino acids. Germline V gene lookup returns CDR1 SGHTA and CDR2 FQGTGA. Trimming left V 0 bases short and J 0 bases short, with 2 bases between. The CDR3 coding sequence is TGTGCCAGCAGCTTAACAGTGAACACTGAAGCTTTCTTT. This gives the protein CASSLTVNTEAFF.

This clone was recorded only once. The J gene is TRBJ1-1, the V gene TRBV10-3; the D is unclear. Germline assignment: CDR1 ENHRY and CDR2 SYGVKD. The CDR3 is 14 residues long. Trimming removed 4 bases from V and 1 base from J, with 10 bases in between. The CDR3: CAISGWRENTEAFF. The CDR3 DNA reads TGTGCCATCAGTGGGTGGCGGGAGAACACTGAAGCTTTCTTT.

The DNA for the CDR3 is TGTGCCAGCAGTTTATCAGGCTATCTGCCCTTAAACTATGGCTACACCTTC. This encodes CASSLSGYLPLNYGYTF. The chain recombines TRBV27 with TRBJ1-2; D is unclear. Trimming took 0 bases from V and 2 from J, leaving 16 bases between them. Per germline, CDR1 MNHEY and CDR2 SMNVEV (reference sequence). This CDR3 spans 17 amino acids.

The rearrangement uses TRBV6-5 and TRBJ1-5, with 8 bases lining up with TRBD1. Per the germline V gene, CDR1 is MNHEY and CDR2 is SVGAGI. The CDR3 loop spans 14 amino acids. The ends lost 8 bases at V and 1 base at J; junction bases unmatched: 4. CDR3 protein: CASQDRASNQPQHF. The CDR3 region has the DNA TGTGCCAGCCAGGACAGGGCCAGCAATCAGCCCCAGCATTTT.

The J gene is TRBJ1-1, the V gene TRBV5-4, with a weak D call TRBD1 (6 bases). V was trimmed by 0 bases and J by 1 base, leaving 13 bases between them. The CDR3 runs 16 residues. From germline, CDR1 is SGHNT and CDR2 YYREEE (reference sequence). The CDR3 here is CASSLAPQGRNTEAFF. For the CDR3, the DNA is TGTGCCAGCAGCTTGGCCCCACAGGGAAGGAACACTGAAGCTTTCTTT. Supplemented by reference TRBV5-4 and TRBJ1-1, the full variable domain reads ETGVTQSPTHLIKTRGQQVTLRCSSQSGHNTVSWYQQALGQGPQFIFQYYREEENGRGNFPPRFSGLQFPNYSSELNVNALELDDSALYLCASSLAPQGRNTEAFFGQGTRLTVV.

J is TRBJ2-2 and V is TRBV10-3, with D uncertain. CDR1 is ENHRY, CDR2 SYGVKD, per germline. V dropped 5 bases and J dropped 3 bases, with 13 bases sitting between them. This CDR3 spans 15 amino acids. CDR3 nucleotides: TGTGCCATCAGTTTAGGCCAGCGATACACCGGGGAGCTGTTTTTT. Residues: CAISLGQRYTGELFF.

This clone was observed at least ten times. CDR3 nucleotide sequence: TGTGCCAGCAGTGTCGGGGACGGAAACACTGAAGCTTTCTTT. As protein: CASSVGDGNTEAFF. The chain is built from TRBV25-1 and TRBJ1-1; TRBD1 is a possible D gene (5 bases). The V end was cut by 4 bases, the J end by 2 bases, with 11 bases between. Germline assignment: CDR1 MGHDK and CDR2 SYGVNS. The length of the CDR3 is 14 residues.

The chain carries TRBV29-1 and TRBJ2-7, with 8 bases identical to TRBD2. V was pared by 2 bases and J by 1 base, with 7 bases of the junction left unmatched. Per germline, CDR1 SQVTM and CDR2 ANQGSEA. There are 15 residues in the CDR3. The CDR3 DNA follows: TGCAGCGTTGAACAGGGTGGACTAGCTTCCTACGAGCAGTACTTC. Residues: CSVEQGGLASYEQYF.

This clone turned up a few times. The chain links TRBV7-8 to TRBJ2-3; D gene unclear. V gave up 0 bases and J gave up 0 bases, with 13 bases separating them. This CDR3 has 17 amino acids. Germline loops: CDR1 SGHVS, CDR2 FQNEAQ. This CDR3 is CASSLAPTRLSTDTQYF. The CDR3 DNA sequence: TGTGCCAGCAGCTTAGCCCCAACACGCCTCAGCACAGATACGCAGTATTTT.

The rearrangement links TRBV6-6 to TRBJ1-2; 9 nucleotides agree with TRBD1. V lost 2 bases to trimming and J lost 5 bases; unmatched junction nucleotides: 3. This CDR3 is built from 14 residues. The germline V gene has CDR1 MNHNY and CDR2 SVGAGI (reference sequence). The CDR3 DNA sequence: TGTGCCAGCAGTTACCAGGGACAGGGTTATGGCTACACCTTC. Amino acid sequence: CASSYQGQGYGYTF.

The chain uses TRBV6-1 and TRBJ1-2, with TRBD1 identical over 7 bases. CDR3 length: 15 residues. V gave up 4 bases and J gave up 6 bases; unmatched junction bases: 11. Germline V gives CDR1 MNHNS, CDR2 SASEGT. The CDR3 spells CASSVQDRILDGYTF. The CDR3 DNA follows: TGTGCCAGCAGTGTACAGGACAGGATCCTAGATGGCTACACCTTC.

This clone was seen at least ten times. The chain has TRBV28 and TRBJ2-1, with 9 nucleotides matching TRBD2. The V gene's germline CDR1 is MDHEN and CDR2 SYDVKM. The CDR3 has 15 amino acids. V lost 4 bases to trimming and J lost 6 bases; unmatched junction nucleotides: 7. This chain's CDR3 is CASSSWREGLNEQFF. The CDR3 DNA follows: TGTGCCAGCAGTTCCTGGCGGGAGGGCCTCAATGAGCAGTTCTTC.

This clone was found a few times. The J gene is TRBJ2-1, the V gene TRBV9, with D tentatively TRBD1 or TRBD2 (5 bases each). This CDR3 is built from 15 residues. CDR1 SGDLS and CDR2 YYNGEE come from the germline V gene. The ends were cut back, 0 bases at V and 8 bases at J, with 15 bases in the middle. This CDR3 is CASSVVGTGLDEQFF. The DNA for the CDR3 is TGTGCCAGCAGCGTAGTGGGGACGGGTTTGGATGAGCAGTTCTTC.

V and J are TRBV28 and TRBJ1-6, with a weak D call TRBD1 (5 bases). Trimming stripped 5 bases from V and 10 bases from J, with 12 bases between. The CDR3 contains 13 residues. Germline V gene lookup returns CDR1 MDHEN and CDR2 SYDVKM. The DNA of the CDR3 is TGTGCCAGCAGTCCCCCCGGGGGGTCACCCCTCCACTTT. Amino acid sequence: CASSPPGGSPLHF.

Ten or more counts support this clone. This chain uses TRBV15 with TRBJ2-3, with 9 bases that match TRBD2. The CDR3 runs to 17 residues. The V gene end was trimmed by 0 bases and the J gene end by 2 bases; junction bases not matched to a gene: 6. Germline V gives CDR1 LNHNV, CDR2 YYDKDF (reference sequence). The CDR3 protein is CATSREGSGRPTDTQYF. In nucleotides, the CDR3 is TGTGCCACCAGCAGAGAGGGCAGCGGGAGGCCCACAGATACGCAGTATTTT.

This clone has only one observation. The rearrangement joins TRBV13 to TRBJ1-1; no reliable D call. The CDR3 extends over 14 amino acids. Per the germline V gene, CDR1 is PRHDT and CDR2 is FYEKMQ (reference sequence). The ends were cut back, 0 bases at V and 0 bases at J, with 5 bases in the middle. In DNA, the CDR3 is TGTGCCAGCAGCTTAGGAGCTTTGAACACTGAAGCTTTCTTT. Amino acids: CASSLGALNTEAFF.

The chain joins TRBV11-2 to TRBJ1-1; no clear D. V was clipped by 1 base and J by 7 bases, with 10 bases between them. The CDR3 contains 13 residues. The germline V gene has CDR1 SGHAT and CDR2 FQNNGV. The CDR3 region is CASSLVLLGEAFF. The CDR3 bases are TGTGCCAGCAGCTTAGTGCTCCTAGGTGAAGCTTTCTTT.

This clone is medium-sized in the sample. Other DNA sequences in the same sample also yield this CDR3. In nucleotides, the CDR3 is TGTGCCAGCAGTGTCGGTGAAGCTTTCTTT. Translating gives CASSVGEAFF. The chain has TRBV2 and TRBJ1-1; D not certain. Germline V gene sequence: CDR1 SNHLY, CDR2 FYNNEI. This CDR3 is 10 amino acids long. The V end was cut by 4 bases, the J end by 7 bases, with 4 bases between.

The DNA for the CDR3 is TGCGCCAGCAGCTTGTTGGTATCGTACAGGGGTTCTCACGAGCAGTACTTC. Protein sequence: CASSLLVSYRGSHEQYF. The chain uses TRBV5-1 and TRBJ2-7; 7 positions agree with TRBD1. This CDR3 has 17 residues. V lost 1 base and J lost 5; bases outside the gene matches: 15. The germline V gene encodes CDR1 SGHRS and CDR2 YFSETQ. The full variable domain, completed using reference TRBV5-1 and TRBJ2-7, is KAGVTQTPRYLIKTRGQQVTLSCSPISGHRSVSWYQQTPGQGLQFLFEYFSETQRNKGNFPGRFSGRQFSNSRSEMNVSTLELGDSALYLCASSLLVSYRGSHEQYFGPGTRLTVT.

This clone was observed once. V and J are TRBV29-1 and TRBJ2-7; perhaps TRBD1 as D (5 bases). V gave up 6 bases and J gave up 5 bases, with 11 bases separating them. CDR1 and CDR2 from the germline V gene are SQVTM and ANQGSEA. The CDR3 is made up of 11 amino acids. The CDR3 loop reads CSVVRVHEQYF. The CDR3, as DNA: TGCAGCGTGGTCAGGGTCCACGAGCAGTACTTC.

This CDR3 is CASSQAGGNSNQPQHF. The CDR3 DNA follows: TGTGCCAGTAGTCAAGCGGGGGGTAATAGCAATCAGCCCCAGCATTTT. The J gene is TRBJ1-5, the V gene TRBV19; D is possibly TRBD1 (5 bases). From germline, CDR1 is LNHDA and CDR2 SQIVND (reference sequence). V was cut by 5 bases and J by 0 bases, with 14 bases left in between. CDR3 length: 16 residues. The full variable domain, its missing parts supplied by reference TRBV19 and TRBJ1-5, is DGGITQSPKYLFRKEGQNVTLSCEQNLNHDAMYWYRQDPGQGLRLIYYSQIVNDFQKGDIAEGYSVSREKKESFPLTVTSAQKNPTAFYLCASSQAGGNSNQPQHFGDGTRLSIL.